This is a list of T cell receptor beta chains from one sample in a study of CD8 T cells in Susac syndrome. MiXCR was run by TCRdb on the immunoSEQ multiplex PCR reads, yielding one entry per CDR3 protein. The sample lists under 200,000 distinct CDR3 sequences; approximately 95% were seen once. Input material: CD4+ T cells from PBMCs. The source is a human donor with Susac syndrome. The CDR3 runs from the conserved cysteine through the conserved F or W. A D gene is named only where the DNA matches it firmly. Clone size is stated in some rows and not others, as once, few, many or a class when expanded.

J,D,size,V,CDR3,DNA
TRBJ2-7,NA,NA,TRBV6-6,CASSLFGGGYEQYF,TGTGCCAGCAGTTTGTTCGGGGGAGGCTACGAGCAGTACTTC
TRBJ1-2,NA,NA,TRBV7-9,CASSLALGINGYTF,TGTGCCAGCAGCTTAGCTCTGGGGATCAATGGCTACACCTTC
TRBJ2-3,NA,NA,TRBV20-1,CSATPGTDTQYF,TGCAGTGCCACCCCTGGCACAGATACGCAGTATTTT
TRBJ1-5,NA,few,TRBV6-2/TRBV6-3,CASSLAGLHQPQHF,TGTGCCAGCAGTCTCGCAGGGTTGCATCAGCCCCAGCATTTT
TRBJ2-5,TRBD2,NA,TRBV4-2,CASSQDLRGGSLLPDF,TGTGCCAGCAGCCAAGATCTTCGGGGGGGGTCTCTTCTCCCGGACTTC
TRBJ2-1,NA,NA,TRBV27,CASREIAVHEQFF,TGTGCCAGCAGAGAAATAGCGGTCCATGAGCAGTTCTTC
TRBJ2-1,NA,once,TRBV19,CASTEPRGTSYNEQFF,TGTGCCAGTACTGAACCCCGGGGGACCTCCTACAATGAGCAGTTCTTC
TRBJ2-5,NA,NA,TRBV3-1,CASSQPGRKQETQYF,TGTGCCAGCAGCCAACCTGGTCGGAAGCAAGAGACCCAGTACTTC
TRBJ2-7,NA,NA,TRBV5-1,CASSPGTYEQYF,TGCGCCAGCAGCCCCGGGACCTACGAGCAGTACTTC
TRBJ1-4,NA,NA,TRBV28,CASSTGGGTQEKLFF,TGTGCCAGCAGTACGGGGGGCGGGACTCAGGAAAAACTGTTTTTT
TRBJ2-3,NA,NA,TRBV7-6,CASRGEGGPWDTQYF,TGTGCCAGCAGGGGTGAGGGGGGGCCGTGGGATACGCAGTATTTT
TRBJ2-5,TRBD1,NA,TRBV30,CAWDTGARGQETQYF,TGTGCCTGGGACACAGGGGCCAGGGGGCAAGAGACCCAGTACTTC
TRBJ2-5,NA,NA,TRBV3-1,CASSQDLARETQYF,TGTGCCAGCAGCCAAGATCTAGCTCGAGAGACCCAGTACTTC
TRBJ2-3,TRBD2,NA,TRBV7-3,CASSFNVGTSGGTDTQYF,TGTGCCAGCAGCTTTAACGTCGGGACTAGCGGGGGGACAGATACGCAGTATTTT
TRBJ2-7,NA,NA,TRBV7-2,CASSSGTLSYEQYF,TGTGCCAGCAGCTCCGGGACCCTCTCCTACGAGCAGTACTTC
TRBJ2-3,NA,NA,TRBV20-1,CSASGLQGEATDTQYF,TGCAGTGCTAGCGGATTACAGGGAGAGGCGACAGATACGCAGTATTTT
TRBJ2-3,TRBD2,NA,TRBV2,CASSSKTSGSTDTQYF,TGTGCCAGCAGCTCAAAGACTAGCGGAAGCACAGATACGCAGTATTTT
TRBJ2-7,NA,once,TRBV3-1,CASAPFGRSSYEQYF,TGTGCCAGCGCCCCTTTTGGAAGAAGCTCCTACGAGCAGTACTTC
TRBJ2-1,TRBD1,NA,TRBV4-2,CASSRRTGDEQFF,TGTGCCAGCAGCCGGAGGACAGGGGATGAGCAGTTCTTC
TRBJ1-6,TRBD1,NA,TRBV9,CASSDPDRGGSPLHF,TGTGCCAGCAGCGACCCGGACAGGGGAGGATCACCCCTCCACTTT
TRBJ1-1,NA,NA,TRBV30,CAWSLTRPMNTEAFF,TGTGCCTGGAGTCTAACGAGGCCTATGAACACTGAAGCTTTCTTT
TRBJ1-2,TRBD1,NA,TRBV24-1,CATSDSGQGNYGYTF,TGTGCCACCAGTGATTCGGGACAGGGGAACTATGGCTACACCTTC
TRBJ1-3,NA,once,TRBV3-1,CASSQRGRFTGNTIYF,TGTGCCAGCAGCCAACGGGGGCGCTTCACTGGAAACACCATATATTTT
TRBJ2-5,TRBD2,once,TRBV20-1,CSALAGVQETQYF,TGCAGTGCCCTAGCGGGGGTCCAAGAGACCCAGTACTTC
TRBJ2-1,TRBD2,NA,TRBV6-4,CASSDSSGGVNEQFF,TGTGCCAGCAGTGACTCGAGCGGGGGGGTAAATGAGCAGTTCTTC
TRBJ2-7,NA,NA,TRBV25-1,CASRRGSYEQYF,TGTGCCAGCAGAAGGGGCTCCTACGAGCAGTACTTC
TRBJ1-2,TRBD1,NA,TRBV29-1,CSVQRDSTNYGYTF,TGCAGCGTTCAAAGGGACAGCACTAACTATGGCTACACCTTC
TRBJ2-5,NA,NA,TRBV30,CAWSVRGETQYF,TGTGCCTGGAGTGTCCGGGGAGAGACCCAGTACTTC
TRBJ1-2,NA,NA,TRBV12-3/TRBV12-4,CASQSSTSDSPQGYGYTF,TGTGCCAGCCAATCAAGCACGTCGGACAGTCCCCAAGGCTATGGCTACACCTTC
TRBJ1-2,TRBD1,NA,TRBV24-1,CATSRGQGYGYTF,TGTGCCACCAGCCGTGGACAGGGCTATGGCTACACCTTC
TRBJ2-5,NA,NA,TRBV30,CAWSGSWERGTQYF,TGTGCCTGGAGTGGCTCGTGGGAGAGGGGGACCCAGTACTTC
TRBJ2-3,NA,NA,TRBV9,CASSIRGAPSTDTQYF,TGTGCCAGCAGCATCCGAGGGGCGCCTAGCACAGATACGCAGTATTTT
TRBJ2-5,NA,NA,TRBV21-1,CASSKEGTQETQYF,TGTGCCAGCAGCAAAGAGGGGACCCAAGAGACCCAGTACTTC
TRBJ2-3,NA,NA,TRBV15,CATGGGATDTQYF,TGTGCCACCGGTGGTGGGGCCACAGATACGCAGTATTTT
TRBJ1-1,NA,NA,TRBV29-1,CSVAENTEAFF,TGCAGCGTTGCTGAGAACACTGAAGCTTTCTTT
TRBJ2-3,NA,NA,TRBV20-1,CSAIRGSNTQYF,TGCAGTGCTATAAGGGGGTCGAATACGCAGTATTTT
TRBJ2-3,NA,NA,TRBV5-4,CASSWMTGDTQYF,TGTGCCAGCAGCTGGATGACTGGAGATACGCAGTATTTT
TRBJ2-6,TRBD2,NA,TRBV2,CASSKASGAGANVLTF,TGTGCCAGCAGTAAGGCTAGCGGGGCTGGGGCCAACGTCCTGACTTTC
TRBJ1-6,NA,NA,TRBV12-3/TRBV12-4,CASSFFGTENSPLHF,TGTGCCAGCAGTTTTTTTGGTACGGAGAATTCACCCCTCCACTTT
TRBJ2-7,TRBD1,once,TRBV14,CASSRTGPEQYF,TGTGCCAGCAGCAGGACAGGGCCCGAGCAGTACTTC
TRBJ2-1,NA,NA,TRBV11-1,CASSTPAHEQFF,TGTGCCAGCAGCACCCCGGCGCATGAGCAGTTCTTC
TRBJ2-5,NA,NA,TRBV14,CASSPRDFQETQYF,TGTGCCAGCAGCCCGAGGGACTTCCAAGAGACCCAGTACTTC
TRBJ1-2,TRBD1,NA,TRBV27,CASSFSGGGYGYTF,TGTGCCAGCAGTTTTTCAGGGGGGGGCTATGGCTACACCTTC
TRBJ1-2,TRBD1,NA,TRBV12-3/TRBV12-4,CASRFGQAASYGYTF,TGTGCCAGCAGATTCGGACAGGCCGCTAGCTATGGCTACACCTTC
TRBJ2-6,NA,NA,TRBV7-3,CASSLRAGGANVLTF,TGTGCCAGCAGCCTCAGGGCTGGCGGGGCCAACGTCCTGACTTTC
TRBJ1-2,TRBD1,once,TRBV30,CAWRAPPGQGIWGYGYTF,TGTGCCTGGAGGGCCCCCCCGGGACAGGGGATTTGGGGCTATGGCTACACCTTC
TRBJ1-1,NA,NA,TRBV4-2,CASSQGSIRENTEAFF,TGTGCCAGCAGCCAAGGAAGTATCAGGGAGAACACTGAAGCTTTCTTT
TRBJ1-2,NA,once,TRBV7-9,CASSAQGQSGYTF,TGTGCCAGCAGCGCTCAGGGGCAGTCTGGCTACACCTTC
TRBJ2-5,NA,NA,TRBV7-3,CASSMNTGIGETQYF,TGTGCCAGCAGCATGAACACAGGGATAGGGGAGACCCAGTACTTC